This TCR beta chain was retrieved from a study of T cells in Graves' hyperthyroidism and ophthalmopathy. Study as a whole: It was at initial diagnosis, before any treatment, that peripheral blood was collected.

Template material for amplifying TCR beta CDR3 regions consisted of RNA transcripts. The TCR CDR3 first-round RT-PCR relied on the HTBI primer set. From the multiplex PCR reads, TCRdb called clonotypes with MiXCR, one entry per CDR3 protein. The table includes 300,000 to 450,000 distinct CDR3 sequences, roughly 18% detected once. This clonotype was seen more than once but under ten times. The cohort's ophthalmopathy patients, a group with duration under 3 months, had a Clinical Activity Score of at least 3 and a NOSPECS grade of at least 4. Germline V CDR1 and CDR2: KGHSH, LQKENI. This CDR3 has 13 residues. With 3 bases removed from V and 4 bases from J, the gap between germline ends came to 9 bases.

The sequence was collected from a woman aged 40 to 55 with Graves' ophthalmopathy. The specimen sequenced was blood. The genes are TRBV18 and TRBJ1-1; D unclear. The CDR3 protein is CASSPNTSTEAFF. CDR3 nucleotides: TGTGCCAGCTCACCCAACACGAGCACTGAAGCTTTCTTT.